The clone carrying this T cell receptor (beta chain) has a single count. These data originate in a study of cytomegalovirus exposure and HLA in healthy donors. A multiplex PCR was run with 60 Vbeta primers and 13 Jbeta primers. Measured with immunoSEQ multiplex PCR; TCRdb has only the in-frame clones, and not every one. The sample lists approximately 150,000 clones; around 75% were seen once. The CDR3 covers 15 residues. The sequencing sample was made of PBMCs. The TCR sequence derives from a human donor in good health. The gene calls are TRBV21-1 and TRBJ2-5; TRBD1 is the table's D call, not checked against the DNA. TRBV21-1 is given as a pseudogene. Here the CDR3 reads CASSKWGQAQETQYF. The CDR3, as DNA: TGTGCCAGCAGCAAATGGGGACAGGCCCAAGAGACCCAGTACTTC.